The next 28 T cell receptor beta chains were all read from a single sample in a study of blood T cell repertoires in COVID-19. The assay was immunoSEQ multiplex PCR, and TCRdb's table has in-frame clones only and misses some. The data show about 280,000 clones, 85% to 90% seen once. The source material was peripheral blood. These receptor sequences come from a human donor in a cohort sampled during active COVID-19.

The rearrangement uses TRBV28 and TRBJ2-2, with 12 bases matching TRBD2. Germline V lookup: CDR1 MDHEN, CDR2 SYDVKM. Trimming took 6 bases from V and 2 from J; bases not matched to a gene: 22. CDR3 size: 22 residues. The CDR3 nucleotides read TGTGCCAGCAGCTATCCACCCCGACTAGCGGGAGCGCGCATTCGAAACACCGGGGAGCTGTTTTTT. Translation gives CASSYPPRLAGARIRNTGELFF.

The CDR3 DNA reads as TGCGCCAGCAGCCGAAGACTAGCGGGAGAAGACGAGCAGTACTTC. Its protein product is CASSRRLAGEDEQYF. The chain is built from TRBV4-1 and TRBJ2-7; 12 nucleotides align to TRBD2. Germline V gene data show CDR1 as MGHRA and CDR2 as YSYEKL. CDR3 length: 15 amino acids. Trimming cost V 4 bases and J 5 bases; bases outside gene matches: 6.

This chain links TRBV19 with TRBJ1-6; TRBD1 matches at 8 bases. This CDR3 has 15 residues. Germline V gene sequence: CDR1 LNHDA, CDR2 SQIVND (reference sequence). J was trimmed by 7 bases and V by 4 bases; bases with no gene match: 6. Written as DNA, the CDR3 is TGTGCCAGTAGTACGAGAACAGGGGGAAATTCACCCCTCCACTTT. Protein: CASSTRTGGNSPLHF.

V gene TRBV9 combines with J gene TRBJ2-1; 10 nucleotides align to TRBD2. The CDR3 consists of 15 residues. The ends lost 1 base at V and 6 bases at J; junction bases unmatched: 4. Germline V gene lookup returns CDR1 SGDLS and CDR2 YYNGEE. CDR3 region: CASSVSGTSVNEQFF. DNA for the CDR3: TGTGCCAGCAGCGTATCCGGGACTAGCGTCAATGAGCAGTTCTTC. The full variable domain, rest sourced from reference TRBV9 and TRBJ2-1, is DSGVTQTPKHLITATGQRVTLRCSPRSGDLSVYWYQQSLDQGLQFLIQYYNGEERAKGNILERFSAQQFPDLHSELNLSSLELGDSALYFCASSVSGTSVNEQFFGPGTRLTVL.

CDR3 in amino acids: CASNEQGYTGELFF. For the CDR3, the DNA is TGTGCCAGCAACGAACAGGGGTACACCGGGGAGCTGTTTTTT. The rearrangement joins TRBV2 to TRBJ2-2; 7 bases line up with TRBD1. Germline CDR1 reads SNHLY; CDR2 reads FYNNEI. The V gene end was trimmed by 7 bases and the J gene end by 3 bases; junction bases not matched to a gene: 5. There are 14 residues in the CDR3.

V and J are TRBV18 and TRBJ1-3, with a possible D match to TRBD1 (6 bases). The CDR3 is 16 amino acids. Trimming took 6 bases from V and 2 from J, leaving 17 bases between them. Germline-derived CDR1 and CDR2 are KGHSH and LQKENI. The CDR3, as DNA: TGTGCCAGCTCCCCCTCAGGGGCAGCGGCTGGAAACACCATATATTTT. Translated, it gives CASSPSGAAAGNTIYF.

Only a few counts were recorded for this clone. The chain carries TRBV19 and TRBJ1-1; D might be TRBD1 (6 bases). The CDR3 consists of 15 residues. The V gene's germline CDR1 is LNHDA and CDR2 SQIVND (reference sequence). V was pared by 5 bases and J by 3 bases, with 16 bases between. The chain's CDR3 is CASSSPGQRYTEAFF. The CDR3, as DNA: TGTGCCAGTAGTTCCCCGGGACAACGTTACACTGAAGCTTTCTTT. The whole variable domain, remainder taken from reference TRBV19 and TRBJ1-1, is DGGITQSPKYLFRKEGQNVTLSCEQNLNHDAMYWYRQDPGQGLRLIYYSQIVNDFQKGDIAEGYSVSREKKESFPLTVTSAQKNPTAFYLCASSSPGQRYTEAFFGQGTRLTVV.

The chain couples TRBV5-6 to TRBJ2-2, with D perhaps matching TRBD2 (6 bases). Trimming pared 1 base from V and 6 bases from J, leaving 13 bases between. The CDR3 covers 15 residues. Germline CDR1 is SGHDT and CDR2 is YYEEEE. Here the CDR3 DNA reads TGTGCCAGCAGCTTGCCCGGGACTCATGCCGGGGAGCTGTTTTTT. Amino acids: CASSLPGTHAGELFF.

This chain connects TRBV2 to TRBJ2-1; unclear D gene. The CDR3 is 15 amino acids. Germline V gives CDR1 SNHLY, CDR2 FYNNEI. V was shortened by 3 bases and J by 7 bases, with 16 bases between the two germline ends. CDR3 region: CASSDFRRARNEQFF. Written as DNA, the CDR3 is TGTGCCAGCAGTGATTTTCGGCGAGCGAGGAATGAGCAGTTCTTC.

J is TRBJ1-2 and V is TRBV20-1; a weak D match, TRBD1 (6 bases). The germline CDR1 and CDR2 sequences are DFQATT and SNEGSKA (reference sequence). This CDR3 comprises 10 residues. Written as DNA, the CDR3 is TGCAGGAGTTCAGGGGACGGCTACACCTTC. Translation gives CRSSGDGYTF.

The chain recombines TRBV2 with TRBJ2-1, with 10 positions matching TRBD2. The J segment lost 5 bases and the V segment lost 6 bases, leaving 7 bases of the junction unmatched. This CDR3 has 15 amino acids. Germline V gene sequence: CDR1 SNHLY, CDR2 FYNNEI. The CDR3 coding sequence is TGTGCCAGCAGACCGGGACTAGCGCGAAACAATGAGCAGTTCTTC. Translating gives CASRPGLARNNEQFF.

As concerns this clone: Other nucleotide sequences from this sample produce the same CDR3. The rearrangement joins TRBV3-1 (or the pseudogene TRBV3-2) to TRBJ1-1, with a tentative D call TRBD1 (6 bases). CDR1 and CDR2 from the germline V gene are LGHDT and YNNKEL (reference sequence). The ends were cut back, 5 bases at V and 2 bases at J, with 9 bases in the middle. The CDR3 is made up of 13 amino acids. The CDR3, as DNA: TGTGCCAGCAGCTTAGGGGGAAACACTGAAGCTTTCTTT. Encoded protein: CASSLGGNTEAFF.

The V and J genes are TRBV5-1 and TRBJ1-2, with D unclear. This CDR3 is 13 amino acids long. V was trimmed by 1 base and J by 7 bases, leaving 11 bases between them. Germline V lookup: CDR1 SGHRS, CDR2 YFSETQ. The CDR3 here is CASSLYGEGGYTF. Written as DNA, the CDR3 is TGCGCCAGCAGCTTGTACGGGGAGGGTGGCTACACCTTC.

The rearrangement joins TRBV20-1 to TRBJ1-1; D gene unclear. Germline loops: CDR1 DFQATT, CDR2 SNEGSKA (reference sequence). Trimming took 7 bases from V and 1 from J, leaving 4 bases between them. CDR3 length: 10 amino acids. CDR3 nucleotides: TGCAGTGTCTGGAACACTGAAGCTTTCTTT. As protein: CSVWNTEAFF.

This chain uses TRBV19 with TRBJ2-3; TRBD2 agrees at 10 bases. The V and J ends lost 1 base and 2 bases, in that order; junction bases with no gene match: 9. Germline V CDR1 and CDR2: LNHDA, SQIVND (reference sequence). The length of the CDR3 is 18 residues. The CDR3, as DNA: TGTGCCAGTAGTATAGCCTCCCCGGGACTAGCGTTCACAGATACGCAGTATTTT. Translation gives CASSIASPGLAFTDTQYF.

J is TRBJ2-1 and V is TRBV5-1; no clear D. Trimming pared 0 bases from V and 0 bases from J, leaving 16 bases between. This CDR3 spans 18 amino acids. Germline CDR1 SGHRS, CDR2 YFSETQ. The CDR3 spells CASSLAEPPGSSYNEQFF. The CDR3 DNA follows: TGCGCCAGCAGCTTGGCGGAGCCCCCCGGTAGCTCCTACAATGAGCAGTTCTTC.

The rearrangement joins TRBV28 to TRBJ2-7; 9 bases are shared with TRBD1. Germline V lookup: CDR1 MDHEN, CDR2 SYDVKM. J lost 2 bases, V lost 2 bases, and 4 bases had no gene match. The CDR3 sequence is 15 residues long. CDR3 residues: CASSLPGQGTYEQYF. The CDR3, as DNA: TGTGCCAGCAGTTTACCAGGACAGGGGACCTACGAGCAGTACTTC.

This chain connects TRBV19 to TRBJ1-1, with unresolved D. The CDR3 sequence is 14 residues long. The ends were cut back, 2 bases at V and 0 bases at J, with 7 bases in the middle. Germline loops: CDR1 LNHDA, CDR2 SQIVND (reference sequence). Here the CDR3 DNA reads TGTGCCAGTAGTATAACGTCAGTGAACACTGAAGCTTTCTTT. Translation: CASSITSVNTEAFF. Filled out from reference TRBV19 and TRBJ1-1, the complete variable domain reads DGGITQSPKYLFRKEGQNVTLSCEQNLNHDAMYWYRQDPGQGLRLIYYSQIVNDFQKGDIAEGYSVSREKKESFPLTVTSAQKNPTAFYLCASSITSVNTEAFFGQGTRLTVV.

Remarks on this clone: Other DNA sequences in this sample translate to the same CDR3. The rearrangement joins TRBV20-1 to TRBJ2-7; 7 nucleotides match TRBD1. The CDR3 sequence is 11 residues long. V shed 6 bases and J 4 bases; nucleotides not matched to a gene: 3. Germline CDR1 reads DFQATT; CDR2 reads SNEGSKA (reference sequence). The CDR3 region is CSARDSYEQYF. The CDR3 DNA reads TGCAGTGCCCGGGACAGTTACGAGCAGTACTTC.

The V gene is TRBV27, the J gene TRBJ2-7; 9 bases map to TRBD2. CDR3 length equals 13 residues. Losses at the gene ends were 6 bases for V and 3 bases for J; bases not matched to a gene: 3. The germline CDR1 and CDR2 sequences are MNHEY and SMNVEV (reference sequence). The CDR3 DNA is TGTGCCAGCAGGGTTAGCGGGAGCTACGAGCAGTACTTC. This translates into CASRVSGSYEQYF.

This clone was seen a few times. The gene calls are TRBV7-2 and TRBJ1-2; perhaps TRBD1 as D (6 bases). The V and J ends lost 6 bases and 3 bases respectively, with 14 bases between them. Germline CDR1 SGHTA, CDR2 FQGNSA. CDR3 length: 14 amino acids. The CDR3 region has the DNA TGTGCCAGCAGTACTTCCGGGACACACTATGGCTACACCTTC. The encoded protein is CASSTSGTHYGYTF. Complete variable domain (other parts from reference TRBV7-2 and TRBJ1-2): GAGVSQSPSNKVTEKGKDVELRCDPISGHTALYWYRQSLGQGLEFLIYFQGNSAPDKSGLPSDRFSAERTGGSVSTLTIQRTQQEDSAVYLCASSTSGTHYGYTFGSGTRLTVV.

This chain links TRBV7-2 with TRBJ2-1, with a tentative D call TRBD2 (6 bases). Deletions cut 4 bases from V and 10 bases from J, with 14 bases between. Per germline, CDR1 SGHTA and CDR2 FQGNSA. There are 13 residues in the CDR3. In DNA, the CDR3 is TGTGCCAGCAGCTCCCTAGCGCCCTTCGAGCAGTTCTTC. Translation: CASSSLAPFEQFF.

The CDR3 DNA is TGCGCCAGCAGCCAAGTGGGTGCGGGAGTGTCGAAGACCCAGTACTTC. Translation: CASSQVGAGVSKTQYF. The genes are TRBV4-1 and TRBJ2-5, with TRBD2 matching 7 bases. The CDR3 extends over 16 amino acids. Per germline, CDR1 MGHRA and CDR2 YSYEKL. V trimming: 1 base; J trimming: 6 bases; junction bases outside the gene matches: 11.

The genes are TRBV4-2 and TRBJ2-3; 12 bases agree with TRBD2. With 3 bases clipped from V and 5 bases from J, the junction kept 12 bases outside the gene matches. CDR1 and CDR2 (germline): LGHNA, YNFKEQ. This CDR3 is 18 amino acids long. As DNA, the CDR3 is TGTGCCAGCAGCCAGGACCAGGGACTAGCGGGCAGGGGAGATACGCAGTATTTT. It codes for CASSQDQGLAGRGDTQYF.

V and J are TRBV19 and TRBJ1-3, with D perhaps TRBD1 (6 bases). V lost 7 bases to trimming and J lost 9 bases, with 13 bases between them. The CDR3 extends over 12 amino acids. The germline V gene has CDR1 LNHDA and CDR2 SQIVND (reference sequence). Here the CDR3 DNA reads TGTGCCAGTATGACGGGGGGCGGCACCATATATTTT. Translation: CASMTGGGTIYF.

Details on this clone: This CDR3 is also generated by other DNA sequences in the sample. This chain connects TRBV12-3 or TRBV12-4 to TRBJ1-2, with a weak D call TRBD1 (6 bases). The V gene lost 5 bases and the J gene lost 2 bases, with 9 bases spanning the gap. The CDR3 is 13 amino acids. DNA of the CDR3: TGTGCCAGCAGTCTGGACAGCAACTATGGCTACACCTTC. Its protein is CASSLDSNYGYTF.

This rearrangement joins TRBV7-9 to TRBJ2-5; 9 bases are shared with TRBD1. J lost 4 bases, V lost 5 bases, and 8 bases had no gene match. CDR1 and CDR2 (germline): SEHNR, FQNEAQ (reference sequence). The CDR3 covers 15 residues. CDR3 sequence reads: CASSLGGTGRETQYF. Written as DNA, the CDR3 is TGTGCCAGCAGCCTAGGGGGGACAGGGAGAGAGACCCAGTACTTC.

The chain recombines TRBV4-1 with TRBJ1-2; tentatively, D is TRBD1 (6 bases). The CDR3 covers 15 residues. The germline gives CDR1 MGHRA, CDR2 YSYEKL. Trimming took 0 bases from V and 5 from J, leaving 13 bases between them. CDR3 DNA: TGCGCCAGCAGCCAAGACGGCTCAGGGGCATATGGCTACACCTTC. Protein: CASSQDGSGAYGYTF.